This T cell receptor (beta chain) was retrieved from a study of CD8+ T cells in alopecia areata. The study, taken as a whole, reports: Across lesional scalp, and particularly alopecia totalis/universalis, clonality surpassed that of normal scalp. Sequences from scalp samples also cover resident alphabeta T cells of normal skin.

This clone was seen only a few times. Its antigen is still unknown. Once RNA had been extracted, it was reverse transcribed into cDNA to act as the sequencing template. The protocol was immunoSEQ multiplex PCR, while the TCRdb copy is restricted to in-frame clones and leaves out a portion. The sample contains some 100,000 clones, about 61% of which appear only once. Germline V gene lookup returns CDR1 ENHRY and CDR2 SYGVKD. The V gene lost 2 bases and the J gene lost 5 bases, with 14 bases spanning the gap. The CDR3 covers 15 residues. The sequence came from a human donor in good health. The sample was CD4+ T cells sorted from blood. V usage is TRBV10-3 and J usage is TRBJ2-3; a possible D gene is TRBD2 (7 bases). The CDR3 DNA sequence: TGTGCCATCAGTGAGGCGGGGGCCCACAGAGATACGCAGTATTTT. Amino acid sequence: CAISEAGAHRDTQYF.